This T cell receptor (beta chain) came from a study of blood T cell repertoires in COVID-19. A single count supports this clone. Original handling: Estimation of nucleated cell counts relied on the amplification of reference gene primers. Some clones are missing from TCRdb's copy, which holds only in-frame ones; the method was immunoSEQ multiplex PCR. The V and J calls and clone size are taken from that table; D and trimming were inferred from the DNA. The sample carries approximately 300,000 clones, less than 85% recorded once. Cohorts were based on clinical histories the participants reported. Material: PBMCs or T cells enriched from blood (not recorded which). This clonotype originated in a woman in her twenties or thirties who had been exposed to COVID-19.

This CDR3 reads CASSLELLAYEQYF. The DNA of the CDR3 is TGCGCCAGCAGCTTGGAACTCCTAGCCTACGAGCAGTACTTC. V and J are TRBV5-1 and TRBJ2-7; D call uncertain. Germline V lookup: CDR1 SGHRS, CDR2 YFSETQ. With 0 bases removed from V and 2 bases from J, the gap between germline ends came to 9 bases. This CDR3 is built from 14 residues.